The 26 T cell receptor beta chains presented below share a single source sample, sequenced in a study of CXCR3-negative and CXCR3-positive naive CD8 T cells. Points from the study as a whole: For CXCR3-positive naive cells, TRB CDR3s were more hydrophobic than those of CXCR3-negative naive cells.

It was by 5' RACE with UMI labels that the TRB cDNA libraries were prepared. From its re-call of the 5' RACE reads, TCRdb lists each CDR3 protein once, without DNA. The table for this sample gives roughly 6,800 distinct CDR3 sequences. Their specific antigens are unknown. Sequenced: naive CXCR3+ CD8+ T cells from blood. As to subset: CD45RO-CCR7+CD27+CD95- naive CD8+ T cells expressing CXCR3 (TNR3+). These receptors all come from a human donor in good health. Some clones in this sample may be carry-over from other donors' samples.

By frequency, this clonotype is medium-sized. This chain links TRBV10-2 with TRBJ2-2. CDR3 size: 11 residues. Germline CDR1 is WSHSY and CDR2 is SAAADI. This CDR3 is CASSNAGELFF.

V gene TRBV15 combines with J gene TRBJ2-3; TCRdb selects TRBD1, and the lack of DNA leaves this call unchecked. CDR3 length: 16 amino acids. Per the germline V gene, CDR1 is LNHNV and CDR2 is YYDKDF (reference sequence). This CDR3 reads CATSRERDRNTDTQYF.

This rearrangement joins TRBV7-8 to TRBJ2-1; checking the TCRdb D call of TRBD2 is not possible without DNA. The CDR3 spans 14 residues. In germline, CDR1 is SGHVS, CDR2 FQNEAQ. The CDR3 region is CASSSKTSGNEQFF.

This chain links TRBV5-1 with TRBJ2-1; TCRdb selects TRBD1, and the lack of DNA leaves this call unchecked. The CDR3 extends over 13 amino acids. Looked up from germline, CDR1 is SGHRS and CDR2 is YFSETQ. This CDR3 is CASSGQGYNEQFF.

This chain uses TRBV4-1 with TRBJ2-7; the TCRdb D gene call, TRBD2, has no DNA to confirm it. The CDR3 sequence is 15 residues long. Per germline, CDR1 MGHRA and CDR2 YSYEKL. CDR3 in amino acids: CASSQEWLALGEQYF.

By frequency, this clonotype registers medium-sized (0.01 to 0.1%). The chain links TRBV5-1 to TRBJ2-1. The CDR3 consists of 15 residues. The germline CDR1 and CDR2 sequences are SGHRS and YFSETQ. The CDR3: CASSWGESSYNEQFF.

The genes are TRBV3-1 and TRBJ1-5. Germline values: CDR1 LGHDT, CDR2 YNNKEL (reference sequence). The CDR3 spans 12 residues. CDR3 loop: CASSQEDQPQHF.

In terms of frequency, this clonotype is medium-sized. The chain uses TRBV29-1 and TRBJ2-1; the TCRdb call, TRBD2, lacks DNA for checking. This CDR3 is 15 amino acids long. CDR1 is SQVTM, CDR2 ANQGSEA, per germline. CDR3: CSVEPTSGMIGEQFF.

The chain uses TRBV20-1 and TRBJ2-7; lacking DNA, the TRBD1 call made by TCRdb goes unchecked. This CDR3 has 14 amino acids. Germline CDR1 is DFQATT and CDR2 is SNEGSKA (reference sequence). Here the CDR3 reads CSAREQGGLYEQYF.

The rearrangement joins TRBV9 to TRBJ2-2; TCRdb proposes TRBD2, but this gene call is untestable without DNA. CDR1 SGDLS and CDR2 YYNGEE come from the germline V gene. This CDR3 is built from 17 residues. The chain's CDR3 is CASSVVRLAGSTGELFF.

The chain joins TRBV5-6 to TRBJ2-5; TCRdb selects TRBD1, and the lack of DNA leaves this call unchecked. Germline V gives CDR1 SGHDT, CDR2 YYEEEE. The CDR3 extends over 15 amino acids. CDR3 amino acids: CASSPRTEIQETQYF.

The V and J genes are TRBV7-3 and TRBJ2-2; TCRdb outputs TRBD1, but without DNA this stays unchecked. The CDR3 sequence is 15 residues long. The germline gives CDR1 SGHTA, CDR2 FQGTGA. This CDR3 reads CASSPTGDDTGELFF.

This rearrangement joins TRBV19 to TRBJ1-1. Germline V gene sequence: CDR1 LNHDA, CDR2 SQIVND (reference sequence). This CDR3 contains 13 residues. CDR3 in amino acids: CASSGTADIEAFF.

CDR3 region: CASSRVLAATYNEQFF. This chain connects TRBV4-1 to TRBJ2-1; absent DNA, TCRdb's TRBD2 call cannot be checked. The CDR3 contains 16 residues. Germline CDR1 reads MGHRA; CDR2 reads YSYEKL.

This clonotype registers medium-sized by frequency. The chain couples TRBV20-1 to TRBJ2-1. The CDR3 consists of 13 residues. Germline CDR1 is DFQATT and CDR2 is SNEGSKA (reference sequence). CDR3 in amino acids: CSATRGTYNEQFF.

Frequency places this clonotype as medium-sized. This rearrangement joins TRBV5-5 to TRBJ2-5; the D call of TRBD2 rests on TCRdb alone, since no DNA is present to check it. This CDR3 is 16 amino acids long. The germline V gene has CDR1 SGHKS and CDR2 YYEKEE (reference sequence). The CDR3 is CASSFSGGAYQETQYF.

The J gene is TRBJ2-1, the V gene TRBV29-1; there is no DNA to check the TCRdb D call of TRBD2. Germline V gene data show CDR1 as SQVTM and CDR2 as ANQGSEA. This CDR3 has 12 residues. The CDR3 is CSVGAGGNEQSF.

This chain's CDR3 is CASSPRGEVVKNCFF. The rearrangement uses TRBV18 and TRBJ1-4. The CDR3 runs to 15 residues. Germline-derived CDR1 and CDR2 are KGHSH and LQKENI.

The chain's CDR3 is CASSLQDSGGLYNEQFF. The chain combines TRBV7-2 with TRBJ2-1; the D call of TRBD2 rests on TCRdb alone, since no DNA is present to check it. From germline, CDR1 is SGHTA and CDR2 FQGNSA. This CDR3 contains 17 residues.

Frequency places this clonotype as medium-sized. The CDR3 protein is CASSPHPGWNEQYF. The chain carries TRBV7-3 and TRBJ2-7; TCRdb's D call, TRBD1, is unchecked because there is no DNA. The CDR3 has 14 amino acids. Germline values: CDR1 SGHTA, CDR2 FQGTGA.

This chain links TRBV5-1 with TRBJ2-7; lacking DNA, the TRBD2 call made by TCRdb goes unchecked. CDR3 length: 14 amino acids. In germline, CDR1 is SGHRS, CDR2 YFSETQ. The CDR3 region is CASSISGGAHEQYF.

The chain combines TRBV12-3 or TRBV12-4 with TRBJ2-2; the D call of TRBD1 rests on TCRdb alone, since no DNA is present to check it. The CDR3 is 14 amino acids. This CDR3 reads CASRDSPNTGELFF.

This clonotype is medium-sized by frequency. The J gene is TRBJ2-2, the V gene TRBV21-1; TCRdb's D gene call, TRBD1, goes unchecked for lack of DNA. TRBV21-1 is annotated as a pseudogene. The CDR3 runs 14 residues. This CDR3 is CANVRDRNTGELFF.

In terms of frequency, this clonotype is medium-sized. This rearrangement joins TRBV25-1 to TRBJ2-3. Germline-derived CDR1 and CDR2 are MGHDK and SYGVNS. The CDR3 consists of 11 residues. The CDR3 is CASGSPDTQYF. The full variable domain, completed using reference TRBV25-1 and TRBJ2-3, is EADIYQTPRYLVIGTGKKITLECSQTMGHDKMYWYQQDPGMELHLIHYSYGVNSTEKGDLSSESTVSRIRTEHFPLTLESARPSHTSQYLCASGSPDTQYFGPGTRLTVL.

The chain has TRBV5-6 and TRBJ2-7; TCRdb picks TRBD1, but there is no DNA to check that call. Germline assignment: CDR1 SGHDT and CDR2 YYEEEE. This CDR3 is 16 amino acids long. CDR3 in amino acids: CASSNPPSTTYYEQYF.

This clonotype is classed as medium-sized by frequency. The chain employs TRBV7-2 and TRBJ2-7; TCRdb reports TRBD1, a call that lacks DNA to check it against. CDR1 and CDR2 (germline): SGHTA, FQGNSA. The CDR3 runs 15 residues. The CDR3 here is CASNPRDGGGYEQYF.